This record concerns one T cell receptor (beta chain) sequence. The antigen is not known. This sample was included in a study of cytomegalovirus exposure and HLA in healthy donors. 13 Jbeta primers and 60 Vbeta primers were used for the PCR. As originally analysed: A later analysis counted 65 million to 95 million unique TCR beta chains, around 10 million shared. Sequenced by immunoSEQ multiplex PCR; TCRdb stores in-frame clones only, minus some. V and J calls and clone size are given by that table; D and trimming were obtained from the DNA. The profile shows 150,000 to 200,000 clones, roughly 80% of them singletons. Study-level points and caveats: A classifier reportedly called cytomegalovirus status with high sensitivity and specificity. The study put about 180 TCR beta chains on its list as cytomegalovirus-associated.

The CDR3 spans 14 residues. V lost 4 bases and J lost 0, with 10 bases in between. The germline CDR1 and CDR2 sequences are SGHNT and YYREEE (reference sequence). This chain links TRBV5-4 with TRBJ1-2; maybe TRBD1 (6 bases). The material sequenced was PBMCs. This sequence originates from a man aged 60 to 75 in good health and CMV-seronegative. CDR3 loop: CASSVDSSNYGYTF. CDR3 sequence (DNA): TGTGCCAGCAGCGTGGACAGCTCTAACTATGGCTACACCTTC.